The 27 T cell receptor beta chains below were found in one sample sequenced in a study of T-cell memory formation after mild COVID-19. TCRdb itself ran the 5' RACE reads through MiXCR, one entry per CDR3 protein. The sample yields 140,000 or so distinct CDR3 sequences, roughly 6.2% seen once. The sequenced sample consisted of PBMCs or a T cell subset sorted from them (not recorded which). The source of these receptors is an adult woman who had mild COVID-19 (a few samples of this study predate the infection). Cell type and time point are not known.

This clonotype was detected only a few times. The chain employs TRBV6-5 and TRBJ1-5; 7 positions agree with TRBD1. The junction had 4 bases not matched to a gene; V was cut back by 5 bases and J by 3 bases. The CDR3 loop spans 14 amino acids. The germline CDR1 and CDR2 sequences are MNHEY and SVGAGI. The CDR3 protein is CASSNRGPNQPQHF. The CDR3 nucleotides read TGTGCCAGCAGTAACAGGGGACCCAATCAGCCCCAGCATTTT.

The table lists this clonotype with a few counts. V is TRBV9 and J is TRBJ1-2; no firm D call. From germline, CDR1 is SGDLS and CDR2 YYNGEE. The CDR3 extends over 15 amino acids. V lost 4 bases and J lost 6, with 19 bases in between. CDR3 in DNA: TGTGCCAGCAGCCCAACCCCTTCCCCACGGAATGGCTACACCTTC. Translation: CASSPTPSPRNGYTF.

This clonotype was observed at least ten times. The chain links TRBV29-1 to TRBJ2-7; D call uncertain. The V and J ends lost 6 bases and 3 bases respectively, with 18 bases between them. There are 14 residues in the CDR3. Germline CDR1 and CDR2: SQVTM and ANQGSEA. CDR3 region: CSVALTAPLYEQYF. The CDR3 coding sequence is TGCAGCGTCGCCCTGACGGCGCCCCTCTACGAGCAGTACTTC.

This clonotype has a count of ten or more. The CDR3 bases are TGCAGTGCTAGAGGACGGGGGGCGCTCAATGAGCAGTTCTTC. Encoded protein: CSARGRGALNEQFF. The chain recombines TRBV20-1 with TRBJ2-1; a possible D gene is TRBD2 (7 bases). Germline lookup yields CDR1 DFQATT and CDR2 SNEGSKA (reference sequence). CDR3 length: 14 amino acids. Trimming cost V 1 base and J 6 bases, with 13 bases left between them.

This sequence joins TRBV2 and TRBJ2-3; either TRBD1 or TRBD2 may fit D (5 bases each). The ends were cut back, 6 bases at V and 1 base at J, with 20 bases in the middle. The CDR3 runs 17 residues. Per the germline V gene, CDR1 is SNHLY and CDR2 is FYNNEI. The CDR3: CASRGPRRQGGTDTQYF. The CDR3 coding sequence is TGTGCCAGCAGGGGACCACGGCGGCAGGGAGGCACAGATACGCAGTATTTT.

This clonotype was recorded at least ten times. The chain employs TRBV20-1 and TRBJ2-1; 9 bases fit TRBD2. The V gene end was trimmed by 2 bases and the J gene end by 4 bases; junction bases not matched to a gene: 6. CDR1 and CDR2 (germline): DFQATT, SNEGSKA (reference sequence). CDR3 length: 15 residues. In nucleotides, the CDR3 is TGCAGTGCTAGAACTGGCGGGGGGGCTTACAATGAGCAGTTCTTC. This gives the protein CSARTGGGAYNEQFF.

The V call is TRBV11-2, the J call TRBJ2-5; possible D gene TRBD2, 6 bases. V dropped 5 bases and J dropped 1 base, with 11 bases sitting between them. The germline gives CDR1 SGHAT, CDR2 FQNNGV. This CDR3 has 14 residues. CDR3 amino acids: CASSPQRAQETQYF. CDR3 in DNA: TGTGCCAGCAGCCCCCAGCGGGCCCAAGAGACCCAGTACTTC.

This clonotype has ten or more counts. The rearrangement uses TRBV4-2 and TRBJ2-2; 12 nucleotides align to TRBD2. The CDR3 has 18 residues. With V trimmed by 0 bases and J by 0 bases, 2 bases remained unmatched. Germline loops: CDR1 LGHNA, CDR2 YNFKEQ. The DNA for the CDR3 is TGTGCCAGCAGCCAAGATAGACTAGCGGGGGCGAACACCGGGGAGCTGTTTTTT. Protein: CASSQDRLAGANTGELFF.

This clonotype was recorded at least ten times. The chain is built from TRBV29-1 and TRBJ2-3; D call uncertain. V was cut by 5 bases and J by 0 bases, with 9 bases left in between. CDR3 size: 13 residues. CDR1 and CDR2 (germline): SQVTM, ANQGSEA. DNA for the CDR3: TGCAGCGTTTCGGGTGTTAGCACAGATACGCAGTATTTT. Translation: CSVSGVSTDTQYF.

This clonotype was observed at least ten times. The chain carries TRBV6-5 and TRBJ2-1; D not certain. Germline CDR1 MNHEY, CDR2 SVGAGI. The V end lost 0 bases, the J end lost 3 bases, and 18 bases lay between the germline ends. The CDR3 runs 18 residues. The CDR3 protein is CASSYSPTRTLDYNEQFF. Here the CDR3 DNA reads TGTGCCAGCAGTTACTCTCCGACCCGGACCCTCGACTACAATGAGCAGTTCTTC.

Many counts were recorded for this clonotype. The chain recombines TRBV7-2 with TRBJ1-5; 8 positions match TRBD1. V lost 2 bases to trimming and J lost 6 bases; unmatched junction nucleotides: 6. The germline V gene has CDR1 SGHTA and CDR2 FQGNSA. The CDR3 length is 15 residues. The CDR3 DNA reads TGTGCCAGCAGCTTAAACAGGGGGATGGGTCAGCCCCAGCATTTT. The encoded protein is CASSLNRGMGQPQHF.

The V and J genes are TRBV2 and TRBJ2-7; 9 nucleotides align to TRBD1. The CDR3 is 14 amino acids. V dropped 5 bases and J dropped 1; count of bases not matched to a gene: 3. Per germline, CDR1 SNHLY and CDR2 FYNNEI. CDR3 nucleotides: TGTGCCAGCAGTCTGGACAGGGGTTCCTACGAGCAGTACTTC. This gives the protein CASSLDRGSYEQYF.

This clonotype was seen only a few times. V gene TRBV11-2 combines with J gene TRBJ2-3; 9 positions match TRBD2. Germline V gene sequence: CDR1 SGHAT, CDR2 FQNNGV. The CDR3 runs to 16 residues. The ends lost 2 bases at V and 7 bases at J; junction bases unmatched: 10. CDR3 protein: CASSLISREGSNTQYF. In DNA, the CDR3 is TGTGCCAGCAGCTTAATTTCGCGGGAGGGCTCGAATACGCAGTATTTT.

The chain has TRBV5-4 and TRBJ2-3; 10 bases match TRBD2. This CDR3 is built from 16 residues. With V trimmed by 4 bases and J by 0 bases, 5 bases remained unmatched. The germline V gene has CDR1 SGHNT and CDR2 YYREEE (reference sequence). CDR3 sequence: CASSTRLAGSTDTQYF. CDR3 sequence (DNA): TGTGCCAGCAGCACCCGACTAGCGGGTAGCACAGATACGCAGTATTTT. The full variable domain, completed using reference TRBV5-4 and TRBJ2-3, is ETGVTQSPTHLIKTRGQQVTLRCSSQSGHNTVSWYQQALGQGPQFIFQYYREEENGRGNFPPRFSGLQFPNYSSELNVNALELDDSALYLCASSTRLAGSTDTQYFGPGTRLTVL.

The V call is TRBV4-1, the J call TRBJ2-1; 7 bases are a match to TRBD1. This CDR3 contains 15 residues. V trimming: 1 base; J trimming: 4 bases; junction bases outside the gene matches: 4. Germline CDR1 reads MGHRA; CDR2 reads YSYEKL. CDR3 DNA sequence: TGCGCCAGCAGCCAAGTCGACAGGGATTACAATGAGCAGTTCTTC. Encoded protein: CASSQVDRDYNEQFF.

Ten or more counts support this clonotype. The CDR3 loop reads CASSLTSDGFNEQFF. The CDR3, as DNA: TGTGCCAGCAGCTTAACATCGGACGGGTTCAATGAGCAGTTCTTC. The V gene is TRBV7-3, the J gene TRBJ2-1; D uncertain. Germline V lookup: CDR1 SGHTA, CDR2 FQGTGA. V was clipped by 0 bases and J by 6 bases, with 12 bases between them. The CDR3 is 15 amino acids. Using reference TRBV7-3 and TRBJ2-1 for the parts outside the CDR3, the full variable domain is GAGVSQTPSNKVTEKGKYVELRCDPISGHTALYWYRQSLGQGPEFLIYFQGTGAADDSGLPNDRFFAVRPEGSVSTLKIQRTERGDSAVYLCASSLTSDGFNEQFFGPGTRLTVL.

This clonotype was seen a few times. The chain is built from TRBV19 and TRBJ2-1; TRBD2 aligns across 7 bases. This CDR3 contains 14 residues. J was trimmed by 7 bases and V by 3 bases; bases with no gene match: 6. Germline CDR1 and CDR2: LNHDA and SQIVND (reference sequence). The CDR3 loop is CASSIELAANEQFF. In DNA form, the CDR3 reads TGTGCCAGTAGTATCGAGCTAGCGGCTAATGAGCAGTTCTTC.

At least ten counts were recorded for this clonotype. J is TRBJ2-1 and V is TRBV5-1, with D possibly being TRBD1 (6 bases). Between the trimmed V and J ends, which lost 1 base and 4 bases, there was a span of 9 bases. This CDR3 is built from 14 residues. CDR1 SGHRS and CDR2 YFSETQ come from the germline V gene. The CDR3 coding sequence is TGCGCCAGCAGCTTGAGGACAGATTACAATGAGCAGTTCTTC. It specifies CASSLRTDYNEQFF.

J is TRBJ2-5 and V is TRBV6-5; TRBD1 matches 8 bases. This CDR3 region has 15 residues. From germline, CDR1 is MNHEY and CDR2 SVGAGI. V lost 2 bases, J lost 4 bases, and 6 bases stayed unmatched. The CDR3 reads CASSYETGAIETQYF. CDR3 nucleotides: TGTGCCAGCAGTTACGAGACAGGGGCCATAGAGACCCAGTACTTC.

This clonotype was recorded many times. J is TRBJ2-3 and V is TRBV5-1; D is unclear. V dropped 1 base and J dropped 6 bases, with 6 bases sitting between them. The CDR3 is made up of 12 amino acids. Germline V gives CDR1 SGHRS, CDR2 YFSETQ. CDR3 in amino acids: CASSLSMDTQYF. CDR3 coding DNA: TGCGCCAGCAGCTTGTCCATGGATACGCAGTATTTT.

The rearrangement joins TRBV29-1 to TRBJ2-7, with 7 bases identical to TRBD2. The CDR3 length is 11 residues. V gave up 7 bases and J gave up 5 bases; unmatched junction bases: 5. Per the germline V gene, CDR1 is SQVTM and CDR2 is ANQGSEA. For the CDR3, the DNA is TGCAGCGGTCGGAGCGGGGACGAGCAGTACTTC. This sequence encodes CSGRSGDEQYF.

This clonotype was recorded at least ten times. The chain recombines TRBV5-1 with TRBJ2-3, with 8 bases fitting TRBD2. With V trimmed by 7 bases and J by 0 bases, 13 bases remained unmatched. Germline V lookup: CDR1 SGHRS, CDR2 YFSETQ. There are 17 residues in the CDR3. CDR3 amino acids: CASCRVGSGTSTDTQYF. CDR3 bases: TGCGCCAGCTGCCGGGTTGGTAGCGGGACTAGCACAGATACGCAGTATTTT.

The chain recombines TRBV19 with TRBJ2-2, with D tentatively TRBD1 (5 bases). The CDR3 contains 14 residues. Trimming took off 0 bases at V and 6 bases at J, with 8 bases between the two ends. Germline CDR1 is LNHDA and CDR2 is SQIVND (reference sequence). As DNA, the CDR3 is TGTGCCAGTAGTATAGATAAGGGGCCCGGGGAGCTGTTTTTT. It specifies CASSIDKGPGELFF.

This clonotype occurred many times. J is TRBJ2-1 and V is TRBV7-2; D uncertain. CDR3 length: 16 residues. V was clipped by 5 bases and J by 10 bases, with 24 bases between them. Germline V gene data show CDR1 as SGHTA and CDR2 as FQGNSA. Written as DNA, the CDR3 is TGTGCCAGCAGCATCCTGGCCTCAACGCCGGGTAGGGAGCAGTTCTTC. This translates into CASSILASTPGREQFF.

The gene calls are TRBV7-9 and TRBJ2-1; D might be TRBD1 (6 bases). The CDR3 is 12 residues long. Germline V gene data show CDR1 as SEHNR and CDR2 as FQNEAQ (reference sequence). Trimming removed 2 bases from V and 9 bases from J, with 8 bases in between. The CDR3 sequence is CASSLQGTEQFF. The DNA of the CDR3 is TGTGCCAGCAGCTTACAGGGGACTGAGCAGTTCTTC.

The chain combines TRBV12-3 or TRBV12-4 with TRBJ2-1, with D perhaps matching TRBD2 (7 bases). The V gene lost 8 bases and the J gene lost 7 bases, with 24 bases spanning the gap. This CDR3 contains 16 residues. The CDR3 nucleotides read TGTGCCAGCGGGGGGGGCGGAAGAAGGTCTGGGAATGAGCAGTTCTTC. Translating gives CASGGGGRRSGNEQFF.

This clonotype was seen at least ten times. The chain has TRBV6-6 and TRBJ1-5, with D possibly matching TRBD1 (6 bases). The CDR3 has 14 residues. Germline V CDR1 and CDR2: MNHNY, SVGAGI (reference sequence). The ends were cut back, 0 bases at V and 6 bases at J, with 9 bases in the middle. The CDR3 bases are TGTGCCAGCAGTTACTCACAGGGTTCTCAGCCCCAGCATTTT. Protein sequence: CASSYSQGSQPQHF.